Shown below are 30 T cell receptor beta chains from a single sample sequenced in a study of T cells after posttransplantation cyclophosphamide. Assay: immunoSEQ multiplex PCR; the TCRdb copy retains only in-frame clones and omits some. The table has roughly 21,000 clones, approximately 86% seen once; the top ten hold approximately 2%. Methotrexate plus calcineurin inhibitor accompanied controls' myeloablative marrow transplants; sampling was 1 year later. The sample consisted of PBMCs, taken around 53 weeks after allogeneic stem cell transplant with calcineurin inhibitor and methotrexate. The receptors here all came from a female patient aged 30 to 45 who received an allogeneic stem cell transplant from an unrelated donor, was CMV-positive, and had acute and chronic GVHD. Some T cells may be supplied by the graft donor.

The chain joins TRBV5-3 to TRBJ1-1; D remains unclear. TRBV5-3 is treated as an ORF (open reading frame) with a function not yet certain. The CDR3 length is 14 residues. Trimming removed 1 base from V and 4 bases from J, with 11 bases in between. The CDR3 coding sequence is TGTGCCAGAAGCTTGTGTAAAGGCGGCACTGAAGCTTTCTTT. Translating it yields CARSLCKGGTEAFF.

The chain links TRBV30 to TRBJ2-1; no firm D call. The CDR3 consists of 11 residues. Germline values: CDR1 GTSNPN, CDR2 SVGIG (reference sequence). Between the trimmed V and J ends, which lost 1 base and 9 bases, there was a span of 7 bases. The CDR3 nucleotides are TGTGCCTGGAGTGAATGGAGTGAGCAGTTCTTC. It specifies CAWSEWSEQFF. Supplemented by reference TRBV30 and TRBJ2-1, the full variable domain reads SQTIHQWPATLVQPVGSPLSLECTVEGTSNPNLYWYRQAAGRGLQLLFYSVGIGQISSEVPQNLSASRPQDRQFILSSKKLLLSDSGFYLCAWSEWSEQFFGPGTRLTVL.

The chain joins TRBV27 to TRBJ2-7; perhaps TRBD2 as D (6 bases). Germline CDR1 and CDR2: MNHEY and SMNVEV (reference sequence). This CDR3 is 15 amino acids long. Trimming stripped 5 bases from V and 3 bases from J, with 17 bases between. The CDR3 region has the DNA TGTGCCAGCAGTCTGACGTTAGCGGCGTTCTACGAGCAGTACTTC. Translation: CASSLTLAAFYEQYF.

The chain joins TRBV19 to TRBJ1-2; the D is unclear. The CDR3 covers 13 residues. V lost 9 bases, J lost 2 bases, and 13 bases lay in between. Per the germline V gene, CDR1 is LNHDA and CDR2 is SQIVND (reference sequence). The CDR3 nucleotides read TGTGCCAGCACTAGATGGGGAAACTATGGCTACACCTTC. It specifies CASTRWGNYGYTF.

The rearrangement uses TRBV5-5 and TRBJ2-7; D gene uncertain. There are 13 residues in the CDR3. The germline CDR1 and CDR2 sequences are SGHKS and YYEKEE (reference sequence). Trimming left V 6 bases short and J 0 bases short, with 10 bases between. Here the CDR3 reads CASTILGSYEQYF. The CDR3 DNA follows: TGTGCCAGCACCATCCTAGGCTCCTACGAGCAGTACTTC.

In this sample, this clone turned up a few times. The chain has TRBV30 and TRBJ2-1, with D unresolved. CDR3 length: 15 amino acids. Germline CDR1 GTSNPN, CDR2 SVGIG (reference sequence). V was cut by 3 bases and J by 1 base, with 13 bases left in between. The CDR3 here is CAWSGRGGSYNEQFF. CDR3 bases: TGTGCCTGGAGCGGAAGAGGCGGTTCCTACAATGAGCAGTTCTTC.

CDR3 sequence (DNA): TGTGCCAGCAGGGAGGGACTAGCGGATCCCACAGATACGCAGTATTTT. It yields the protein CASREGLADPTDTQYF. This chain links TRBV5-4 with TRBJ2-3, with 11 positions matching TRBD2. This CDR3 is built from 16 residues. The germline V gene has CDR1 SGHNT and CDR2 YYREEE (reference sequence). The J segment lost 2 bases and the V segment lost 5 bases, leaving 7 bases of the junction unmatched.

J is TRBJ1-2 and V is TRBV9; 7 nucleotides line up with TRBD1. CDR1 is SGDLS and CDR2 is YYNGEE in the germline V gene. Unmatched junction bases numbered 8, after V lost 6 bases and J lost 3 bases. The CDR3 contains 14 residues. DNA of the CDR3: TGTGCCAGCAAACCGCCGGGACAGTACTATGGCTACACCTTC. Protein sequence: CASKPPGQYYGYTF.

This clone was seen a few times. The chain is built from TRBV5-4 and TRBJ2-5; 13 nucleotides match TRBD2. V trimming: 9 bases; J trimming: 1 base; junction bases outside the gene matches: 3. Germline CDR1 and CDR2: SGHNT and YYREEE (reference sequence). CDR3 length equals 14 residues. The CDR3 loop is CATGTSGTQETQYF. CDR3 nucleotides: TGTGCCACCGGGACTAGCGGGACCCAAGAGACCCAGTACTTC.

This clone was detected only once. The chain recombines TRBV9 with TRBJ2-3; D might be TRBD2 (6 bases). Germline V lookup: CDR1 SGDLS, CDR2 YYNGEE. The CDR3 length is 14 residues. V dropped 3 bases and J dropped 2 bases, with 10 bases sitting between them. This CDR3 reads CASSDSGSTDTQYF. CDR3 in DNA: TGTGCCAGCAGCGATAGCGGTTCCACAGATACGCAGTATTTT.

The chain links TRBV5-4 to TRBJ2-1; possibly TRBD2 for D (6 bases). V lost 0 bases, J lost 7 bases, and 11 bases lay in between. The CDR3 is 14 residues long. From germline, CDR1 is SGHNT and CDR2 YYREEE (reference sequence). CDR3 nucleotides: TGTGCCAGCAGCTTGGGACTAGAGGAAAATGAGCAGTTCTTC. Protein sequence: CASSLGLEENEQFF.

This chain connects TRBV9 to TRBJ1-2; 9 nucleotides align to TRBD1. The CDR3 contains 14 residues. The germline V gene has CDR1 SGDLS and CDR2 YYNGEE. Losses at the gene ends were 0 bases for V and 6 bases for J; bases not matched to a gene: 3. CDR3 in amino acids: CASSVAGQGNGYTF. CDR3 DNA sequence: TGTGCCAGCAGCGTAGCGGGACAGGGCAATGGCTACACCTTC.

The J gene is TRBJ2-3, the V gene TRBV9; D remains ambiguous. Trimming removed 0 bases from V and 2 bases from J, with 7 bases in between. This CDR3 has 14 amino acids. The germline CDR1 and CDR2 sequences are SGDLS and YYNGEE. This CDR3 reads CASSVDPTTDTQYF. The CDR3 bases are TGTGCCAGCAGCGTAGACCCTACCACAGATACGCAGTATTTT.

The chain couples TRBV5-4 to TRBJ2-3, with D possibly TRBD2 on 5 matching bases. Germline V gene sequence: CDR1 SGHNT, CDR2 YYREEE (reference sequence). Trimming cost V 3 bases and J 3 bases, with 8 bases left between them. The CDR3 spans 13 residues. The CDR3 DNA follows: TGTGCCAGCAGCTCACTAGAAACAGATACGCAGTATTTT. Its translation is CASSSLETDTQYF.

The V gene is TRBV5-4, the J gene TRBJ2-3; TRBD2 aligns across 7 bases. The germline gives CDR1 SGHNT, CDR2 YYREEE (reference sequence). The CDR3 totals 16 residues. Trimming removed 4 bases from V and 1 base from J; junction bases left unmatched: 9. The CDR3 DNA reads TGTGCCAGCAGCCCCAGAGACACTAGCGGCACAGATACGCAGTATTTT. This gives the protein CASSPRDTSGTDTQYF.

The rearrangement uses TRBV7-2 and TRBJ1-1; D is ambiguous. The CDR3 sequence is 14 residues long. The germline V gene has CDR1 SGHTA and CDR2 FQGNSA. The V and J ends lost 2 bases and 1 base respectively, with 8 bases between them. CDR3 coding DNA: TGTGCCAGCAGCTTAAGGCGCGGGAACACTGAAGCTTTCTTT. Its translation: CASSLRRGNTEAFF.

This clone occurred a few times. The CDR3 DNA reads as TGTGCCAGCAGCCCGACAGGGTATGAGGGCGAGCAGTACTTC. The encoded protein is CASSPTGYEGEQYF. This chain joins TRBV9 and TRBJ2-7, with TRBD1 matching over 7 bases. Looked up from germline, CDR1 is SGDLS and CDR2 is YYNGEE. V lost 4 bases and J lost 6; bases outside the gene matches: 10. CDR3 size: 14 residues.

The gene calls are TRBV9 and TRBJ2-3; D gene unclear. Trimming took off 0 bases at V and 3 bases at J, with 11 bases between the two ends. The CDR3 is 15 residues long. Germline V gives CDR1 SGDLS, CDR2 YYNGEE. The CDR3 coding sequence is TGTGCCAGCAGCGTAGCCCCCCAGGTTACAGATACGCAGTATTTT. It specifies CASSVAPQVTDTQYF.

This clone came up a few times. This CDR3 is CAWRAGQLAKNIQYF. The CDR3 coding sequence is TGTGCCTGGCGGGCCGGACAGCTAGCCAAAAACATTCAGTACTTC. J is TRBJ2-4 and V is TRBV30, with D maybe TRBD1 (6 bases). CDR1 is GTSNPN, CDR2 SVGIG, per germline (reference sequence). This CDR3 is 15 amino acids long. The V end was cut by 5 bases, the J end by 0 bases, with 14 bases between.

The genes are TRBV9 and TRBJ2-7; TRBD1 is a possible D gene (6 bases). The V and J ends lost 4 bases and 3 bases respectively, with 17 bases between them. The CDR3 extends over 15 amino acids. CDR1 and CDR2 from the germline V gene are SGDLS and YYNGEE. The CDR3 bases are TGTGCCAGCAGCCTGACCGGGACAACCGTCTACGAGCAGTACTTC. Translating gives CASSLTGTTVYEQYF.

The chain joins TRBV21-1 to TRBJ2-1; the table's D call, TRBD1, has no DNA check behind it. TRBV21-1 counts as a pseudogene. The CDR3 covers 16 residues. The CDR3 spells CASSKSDREIYNEQFF. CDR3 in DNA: TGTGCCAGCAGCAAATCTGACAGGGAGATTTACAATGAGCAGTTCTTC.

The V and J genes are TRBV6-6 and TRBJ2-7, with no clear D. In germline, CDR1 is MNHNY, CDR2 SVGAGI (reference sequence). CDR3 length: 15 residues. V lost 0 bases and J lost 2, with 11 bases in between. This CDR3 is CASSYSSRSPYEQYF. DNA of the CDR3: TGTGCCAGCAGTTACTCGAGCAGGTCCCCCTACGAGCAGTACTTC.

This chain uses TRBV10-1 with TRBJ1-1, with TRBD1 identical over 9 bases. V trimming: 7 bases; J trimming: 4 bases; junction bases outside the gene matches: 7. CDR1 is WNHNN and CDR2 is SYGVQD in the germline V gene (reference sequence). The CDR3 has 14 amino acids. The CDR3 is CASKAGTGFTEAFF. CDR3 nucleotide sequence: TGCGCCAGCAAAGCCGGGACAGGGTTCACTGAAGCTTTCTTT.

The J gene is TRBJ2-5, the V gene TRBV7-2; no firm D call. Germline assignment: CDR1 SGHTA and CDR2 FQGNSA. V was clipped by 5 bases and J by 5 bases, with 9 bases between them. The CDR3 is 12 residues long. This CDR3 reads CASSTTGETQYF. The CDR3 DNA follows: TGTGCCAGCAGCACGACCGGGGAGACCCAGTACTTC. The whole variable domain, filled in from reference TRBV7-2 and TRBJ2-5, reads GAGVSQSPSNKVTEKGKDVELRCDPISGHTALYWYRQSLGQGLEFLIYFQGNSAPDKSGLPSDRFSAERTGGSVSTLTIQRTQQEDSAVYLCASSTTGETQYFGPGTRLLVL.

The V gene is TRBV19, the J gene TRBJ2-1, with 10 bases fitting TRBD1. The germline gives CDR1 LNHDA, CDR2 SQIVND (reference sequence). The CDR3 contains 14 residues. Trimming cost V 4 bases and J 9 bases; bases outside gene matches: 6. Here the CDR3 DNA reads TGTGCCAGTAGTACAGACAGGGGGCGTAGTGAGCAGTTCTTC. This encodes CASSTDRGRSEQFF.

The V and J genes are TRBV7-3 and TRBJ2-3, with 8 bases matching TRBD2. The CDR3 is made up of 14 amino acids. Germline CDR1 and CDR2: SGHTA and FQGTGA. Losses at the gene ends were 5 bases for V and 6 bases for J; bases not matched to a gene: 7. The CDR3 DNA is TGTGCCAGCAGCCCCCGGGGCGGGGGGGATACGCAGTATTTT. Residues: CASSPRGGGDTQYF. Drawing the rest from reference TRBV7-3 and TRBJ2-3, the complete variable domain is GAGVSQTPSNKVTEKGKYVELRCDPISGHTALYWYRQSLGQGPEFLIYFQGTGAADDSGLPNDRFFAVRPEGSVSTLKIQRTERGDSAVYLCASSPRGGGDTQYFGPGTRLTVL.

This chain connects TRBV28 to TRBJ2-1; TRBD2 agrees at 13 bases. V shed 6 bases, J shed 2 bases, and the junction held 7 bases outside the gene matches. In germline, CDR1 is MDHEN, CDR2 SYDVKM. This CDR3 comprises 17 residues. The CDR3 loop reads CASSGLAGDRAYNEQFF. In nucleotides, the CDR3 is TGTGCCAGCAGCGGACTAGCGGGAGACCGGGCCTACAATGAGCAGTTCTTC.

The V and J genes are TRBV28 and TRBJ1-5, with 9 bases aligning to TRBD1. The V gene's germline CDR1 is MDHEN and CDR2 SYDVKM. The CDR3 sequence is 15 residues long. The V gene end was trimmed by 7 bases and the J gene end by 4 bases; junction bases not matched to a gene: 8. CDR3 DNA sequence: TGTGCCAGCATATCACCGGGACAGGGAAATCAGCCCCAGCATTTT. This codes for CASISPGQGNQPQHF. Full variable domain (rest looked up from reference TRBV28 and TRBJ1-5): DVKVTQSSRYLVKRTGEKVFLECVQDMDHENMFWYRQDPGLGLRLIYFSYDVKMKEKGDIPEGYSVSREKKERFSLILESASTNQTSMYLCASISPGQGNQPQHFGDGTRLSIL.

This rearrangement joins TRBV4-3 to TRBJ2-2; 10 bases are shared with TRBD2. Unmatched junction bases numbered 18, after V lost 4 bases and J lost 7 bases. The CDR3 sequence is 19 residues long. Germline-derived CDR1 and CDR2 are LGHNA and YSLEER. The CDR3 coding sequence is TGCGCCAGCAGCCCCTCCCCTAGCGGGAGTGGATCTTTAGGCGGGGAGCTGTTTTTT. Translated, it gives CASSPSPSGSGSLGGELFF.

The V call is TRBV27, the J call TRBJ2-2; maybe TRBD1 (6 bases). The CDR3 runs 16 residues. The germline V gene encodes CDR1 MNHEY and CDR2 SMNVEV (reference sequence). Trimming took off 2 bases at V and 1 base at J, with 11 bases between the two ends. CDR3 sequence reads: CASSLQGSLNTGELFF. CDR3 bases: TGTGCCAGCAGTTTACAGGGGTCCCTGAACACCGGGGAGCTGTTTTTT.